One and the same sample provided the 27 T cell receptor beta chains below, sequenced in a study of cytomegalovirus exposure and HLA in healthy donors. In the PCR, 60 Vbeta and 13 Jbeta primers were used. TCRdb's table, derived via immunoSEQ multiplex PCR, lists solely in-frame clones and lacks some. The sample has roughly 100,000 clones, 65% to 80% seen once. Sequencing was performed on PBMCs. Receptor source: a male donor in good health and CMV-seropositive.

This clone was observed once. V is TRBV6-1 and J is TRBJ2-7, with TRBD1 identical over 10 bases. Germline V gene lookup returns CDR1 MNHNS and CDR2 SASEGT. Trimming took 5 bases from V and 3 from J; bases not matched to a gene: 4. The CDR3 is made up of 14 amino acids. The CDR3 DNA follows: TGTGCCAGCAGTTTGACAGGGGGCTACTACGAGCAGTACTTC. It translates to CASSLTGGYYEQYF.

The chain has TRBV25-1 and TRBJ2-7; a weak D match, TRBD1 (6 bases). This CDR3 is 16 amino acids long. V was trimmed by 2 bases and J by 1 base, leaving 15 bases between them. Germline-derived CDR1 and CDR2 are MGHDK and SYGVNS. The CDR3 sequence is CASSEIGQGPSYEQYF. The DNA for the CDR3 is TGTGCCAGCAGTGAAATCGGCCAGGGGCCGTCCTACGAGCAGTACTTC.

This chain joins TRBV30 and TRBJ2-7, with D perhaps TRBD2 (7 bases). Germline-derived CDR1 and CDR2 are GTSNPN and SVGIG (reference sequence). CDR3 size: 16 residues. V dropped 0 bases and J dropped 3 bases, with 18 bases sitting between them. As DNA, the CDR3 is TGTGCCTGGAGTGTACTTACCGGGGGGCCCCTCTACGAGCAGTACTTC. The encoded protein is CAWSVLTGGPLYEQYF.

A remark on this clone: Sequence at one end of the junction differs from germline and may be a read error. The chain recombines TRBV7-7 with TRBJ2-2; tentatively, D is TRBD2 (5 bases). This CDR3 region has 15 residues. In germline, CDR1 is SSHAT, CDR2 FNYEAQ (reference sequence). The DNA of the CDR3 is TGTGCTAGCAGCTTAATCGAGGGGAACACCGGGGAGCTGTTTTTT. It is translated as CASSLIEGNTGELFF.

The chain employs TRBV2 and TRBJ1-2; tentative D call: TRBD1 (5 bases). In germline, CDR1 is SNHLY, CDR2 FYNNEI. The CDR3 runs to 11 residues. Trimming took 6 bases from V and 8 from J, leaving 10 bases between them. The CDR3 protein is CASRVTVGYTF. As DNA, the CDR3 is TGTGCCAGCAGGGTGACAGTAGGCTACACCTTC.

The rearrangement joins TRBV18 to TRBJ1-1; weak D call: TRBD1 (5 bases). Germline lookup yields CDR1 KGHSH and CDR2 LQKENI. V lost 3 bases to trimming and J lost 1 base, with 9 bases between them. CDR3 length: 14 residues. The CDR3 reads CASSPQGGNTEAFF. The CDR3 DNA reads TGTGCCAGCTCACCCCAGGGAGGGAACACTGAAGCTTTCTTT.

This chain joins TRBV9 and TRBJ2-5; D perhaps matches TRBD2 (6 bases). Germline loops: CDR1 SGDLS, CDR2 YYNGEE. The CDR3 covers 13 residues. V was pared by 1 base and J by 7 bases, with 11 bases between. The CDR3 spells CASSVRRGGTQYF. DNA of the CDR3: TGTGCCAGCAGCGTACGTCGGGGAGGGACCCAGTACTTC.

The V and J genes are TRBV28 and TRBJ2-7, with 8 bases lining up with TRBD2. The CDR3 sequence is 16 residues long. J lost 7 bases, V lost 5 bases, and 16 bases had no gene match. Germline V gene lookup returns CDR1 MDHEN and CDR2 SYDVKM. CDR3 coding DNA: TGTGCCAGCAGTATAATAGCGGGATCTGTGTCGAGGGAGCAGTACTTC. It yields the protein CASSIIAGSVSREQYF. The full variable domain, rest sourced from reference TRBV28 and TRBJ2-7, is DVKVTQSSRYLVKRTGEKVFLECVQDMDHENMFWYRQDPGLGLRLIYFSYDVKMKEKGDIPEGYSVSREKKERFSLILESASTNQTSMYLCASSIIAGSVSREQYFGPGTRLTVT.

The CDR3 DNA follows: TGTGCCAGCAGCAAAGAGGTGGTTTCACCCCTCCACTTT. It yields the protein CASSKEVVSPLHF. The V and J genes are TRBV7-2 and TRBJ1-6; D unresolved. The length of the CDR3 is 13 residues. Germline V gene lookup returns CDR1 SGHTA and CDR2 FQGNSA. V was shortened by 5 bases and J by 9 bases, with 11 bases between the two germline ends.

The CDR3 bases are TGTGCCTGGAGTGTAGGAACGAAAGTGGGCGGGACCGAATATTCACCCCTCCACTTT. Translated: CAWSVGTKVGGTEYSPLHF. V is TRBV30 and J is TRBJ1-6; a possible D gene is TRBD1 (5 bases). The germline V gene has CDR1 GTSNPN and CDR2 SVGIG (reference sequence). V was clipped by 0 bases and J by 8 bases, with 26 bases between them. The CDR3 runs to 19 residues.

This chain connects TRBV19 to TRBJ1-1, with TRBD1 matching 7 bases. V gave up 10 bases and J gave up 11 bases; unmatched junction bases: 13. The CDR3 is 12 amino acids. Germline assignment: CDR1 LNHDA and CDR2 SQIVND (reference sequence). The CDR3 nucleotides are TGTGCCACCTCCCTGCCGACAGGGAAGGCTTTCTTT. Protein: CATSLPTGKAFF.

The chain carries TRBV7-8 and TRBJ1-2; D perhaps matches TRBD1 (6 bases). Germline-derived CDR1 and CDR2 are SGHVS and FQNEAQ. The CDR3 loop spans 20 amino acids. The ends were cut back, 1 base at V and 3 bases at J, with 27 bases in the middle. In DNA, the CDR3 is TGTGCCAGCAGCTTAGAGCACCTGGGTCGTCGGGGGGGGCTAGACTATGGCTACACCTTC. Translating it yields CASSLEHLGRRGGLDYGYTF.

This clone has only a few counts. CDR3 region: CASSQSGNTIYF. CDR3 nucleotide sequence: TGTGCCAGTAGTCAGTCTGGAAACACCATATATTTT. This rearrangement joins TRBV19 to TRBJ1-3; D gene unclear. CDR3 length: 12 residues. The germline V gene encodes CDR1 LNHDA and CDR2 SQIVND (reference sequence). V was clipped by 5 bases and J by 1 base, with 3 bases between them.

V and J are TRBV7-9 and TRBJ2-7, with a tentative D call TRBD2 (6 bases). Germline CDR1 reads SEHNR; CDR2 reads FQNEAQ (reference sequence). V lost 0 bases and J 3 bases, leaving 9 bases between the germline ends. This CDR3 is built from 14 residues. CDR3: CASSLASGHYEQYF. The CDR3 nucleotides are TGTGCCAGCAGCTTAGCGAGCGGGCACTACGAGCAGTACTTC.

The V gene is TRBV9, the J gene TRBJ2-2, with 9 bases matching TRBD1. The CDR3 consists of 16 residues. Germline V gene sequence: CDR1 SGDLS, CDR2 YYNGEE. The V and J ends lost 3 bases and 0 bases, in that order; junction bases with no gene match: 3. The CDR3 region has the DNA TGTGCCAGCAGCGGTTGGGACAGGGCGAACACCGGGGAGCTGTTTTTT. Its protein is CASSGWDRANTGELFF.

The chain carries TRBV6-1 and TRBJ2-7; TRBD2 agrees at 14 bases. The CDR3 runs to 18 residues. Trimming took 4 bases from V and 1 from J; bases not matched to a gene: 9. Germline loops: CDR1 MNHNS, CDR2 SASEGT. Written as DNA, the CDR3 is TGTGCCAGCAGTGCAACCGGGACTAGCGGGAGAAAATCCTACGAGCAGTACTTC. It is translated as CASSATGTSGRKSYEQYF.

The V and J genes are TRBV28 and TRBJ2-3; 9 bases align to TRBD1. Looked up from germline, CDR1 is MDHEN and CDR2 is SYDVKM. The CDR3 extends over 14 amino acids. After removal of 5 bases from V and 4 bases from J, the junction contained 4 bases not matched to a gene. The CDR3 DNA reads as TGTGCCAGCAGTCACCGACAGGGGGCAGATACGCAGTATTTT. It codes for CASSHRQGADTQYF.

A word on this clone: The junction departs from the called germline gene at one end, perhaps through a read error. The chain combines TRBV7-9 with TRBJ2-5, with a possible D match to TRBD2 (5 bases). This CDR3 region has 13 residues. Germline V CDR1 and CDR2: SEHNR, FQNEAQ (reference sequence). CDR3 sequence: CASSFWVTTYIHF. DNA for the CDR3: TGTGCCAGCAGCTTCTGGGTGACTACATATATCCACTTC.

This clone appeared a few times. The V gene is TRBV11-3, the J gene TRBJ2-1; a weak D match, TRBD2 (5 bases). In germline, CDR1 is SGHNT, CDR2 YENEEA. Trimming took 3 bases from V and 5 from J, leaving 8 bases between them. The CDR3 spans 13 residues. The DNA for the CDR3 is TGTGCCAGCAGCTTGGACTGGAACAATGAGCAGTTCTTC. It yields the protein CASSLDWNNEQFF.

V usage is TRBV2 and J usage is TRBJ1-4; tentative D call: TRBD1 (6 bases). This CDR3 is built from 15 residues. Germline CDR1 reads SNHLY; CDR2 reads FYNNEI. V was cut by 8 bases and J by 5 bases, with 18 bases left in between. The CDR3 spells CASQWGGQGNEKLFF. CDR3 coding DNA: TGTGCCAGCCAGTGGGGGGGTCAGGGGAATGAAAAACTGTTTTTT.

This chain uses TRBV7-7 with TRBJ2-5; 10 bases are shared with TRBD2. Germline V CDR1 and CDR2: SSHAT, FNYEAQ (reference sequence). The CDR3 totals 20 residues. J lost 6 bases, V lost 5 bases, and 24 bases had no gene match. The chain's CDR3 is CASSPTKGLAGATTLKTQYF. The CDR3 DNA reads as TGTGCCAGCAGCCCCACAAAGGGCCTAGCGGGGGCTACGACCTTAAAGACCCAGTACTTC. Filled out from reference TRBV7-7 and TRBJ2-5, the complete variable domain reads GAGVSQSPRYKVTKRGQDVTLRCDPISSHATLYWYQQALGQGPEFLTYFNYEAQPDKSGLPSDRFSAERPEGSISTLTIQRTEQRDSAMYRCASSPTKGLAGATTLKTQYFGPGTRLLVL.

The chain's CDR3 is CASSRQAFLSGANVLTF. CDR3 nucleotides: TGTGCCAGCAGTCGGCAGGCCTTCTTGTCTGGGGCCAACGTCCTGACTTTC. V and J are TRBV5-4 and TRBJ2-6, with no clear D. This CDR3 comprises 17 residues. CDR1 SGHNT and CDR2 YYREEE come from the germline V gene (reference sequence). V was trimmed by 5 bases and J by 1 base, leaving 16 bases between them.

The chain joins TRBV28 to TRBJ1-5, with D tentatively TRBD1 (6 bases). Between the trimmed V and J ends, which lost 2 bases and 0 bases, there was a span of 8 bases. The germline CDR1 and CDR2 sequences are MDHEN and SYDVKM. This CDR3 region has 15 residues. The CDR3 region has the DNA TGTGCCAGCAGTTTAACAGGGTATAGCAATCAGCCCCAGCATTTT. Translating it yields CASSLTGYSNQPQHF. Supplemented by reference TRBV28 and TRBJ1-5, the full variable domain reads DVKVTQSSRYLVKRTGEKVFLECVQDMDHENMFWYRQDPGLGLRLIYFSYDVKMKEKGDIPEGYSVSREKKERFSLILESASTNQTSMYLCASSLTGYSNQPQHFGDGTRLSIL.

This chain joins TRBV30 and TRBJ2-3, with D possibly TRBD2 on 5 matching bases. The CDR3 runs to 14 residues. CDR1 and CDR2 from the germline V gene are GTSNPN and SVGIG (reference sequence). With 0 bases removed from V and 3 bases from J, the gap between germline ends came to 10 bases. In DNA, the CDR3 is TGTGCCTGGAGTGTACCAGCGGCAACAGATACGCAGTATTTT. Translation: CAWSVPAATDTQYF.

The genes are TRBV2 and TRBJ1-5, with 10 bases matching TRBD1. Germline trimming cut 6 bases from V and 7 bases from J; bases unmatched to any gene: 9. The CDR3 totals 15 residues. CDR1 and CDR2 (germline): SNHLY, FYNNEI. DNA of the CDR3: TGTGCCAGCAGAAATCCGGGACAGGGGTTCCAGCCCCAGCATTTT. Amino acid sequence: CASRNPGQGFQPQHF. The full variable domain, with the rest looked up from reference TRBV2 and TRBJ1-5, is EPEVTQTPSHQVTQMGQEVILRCVPISNHLYFYWYRQILGQKVEFLVSFYNNEISEKSEIFDDQFSVERPDGSNFTLKIRSTKLEDSAMYFCASRNPGQGFQPQHFGDGTRLSIL.

The chain joins TRBV21-1 to TRBJ2-1; the table's D gene call, TRBD1, was not cross checked with the DNA. TRBV21-1 constitutes a pseudogene. The CDR3 loop spans 13 amino acids. CDR3 amino acids: CASPTGEVNEQFF. The CDR3, as DNA: TGTGCCAGCCCAACAGGGGAAGTAAATGAGCAGTTCTTC.

The rearrangement links TRBV7-2 to TRBJ2-3; D might be TRBD2 (7 bases). The CDR3 length is 15 residues. Trimming pared 3 bases from V and 2 bases from J, leaving 12 bases between. Germline assignment: CDR1 SGHTA and CDR2 FQGNSA. CDR3 sequence reads: CASSLGGALTDTQYF. The CDR3 DNA is TGTGCCAGCAGCTTGGGGGGGGCCCTCACAGATACGCAGTATTTT.